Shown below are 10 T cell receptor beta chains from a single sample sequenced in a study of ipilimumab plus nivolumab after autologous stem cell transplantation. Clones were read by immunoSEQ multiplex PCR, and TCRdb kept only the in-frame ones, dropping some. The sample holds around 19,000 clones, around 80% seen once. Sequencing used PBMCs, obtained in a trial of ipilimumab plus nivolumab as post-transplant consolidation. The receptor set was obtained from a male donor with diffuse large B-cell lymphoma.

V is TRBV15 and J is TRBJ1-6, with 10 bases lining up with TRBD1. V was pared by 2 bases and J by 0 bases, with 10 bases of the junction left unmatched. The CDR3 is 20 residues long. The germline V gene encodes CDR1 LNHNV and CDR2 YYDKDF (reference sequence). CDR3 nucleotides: TGTGCCACCAGCAGACGCCCGGGACAGGGGACGAGCTCCTATAATTCACCCCTCCACTTT. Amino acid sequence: CATSRRPGQGTSSYNSPLHF.

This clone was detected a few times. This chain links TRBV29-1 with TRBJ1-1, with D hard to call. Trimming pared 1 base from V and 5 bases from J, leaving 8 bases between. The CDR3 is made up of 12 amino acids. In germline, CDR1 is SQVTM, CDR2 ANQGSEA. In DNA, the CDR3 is TGCAGCGTTGAAGGGGGTGGTACTGAAGCTTTCTTT. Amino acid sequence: CSVEGGGTEAFF.

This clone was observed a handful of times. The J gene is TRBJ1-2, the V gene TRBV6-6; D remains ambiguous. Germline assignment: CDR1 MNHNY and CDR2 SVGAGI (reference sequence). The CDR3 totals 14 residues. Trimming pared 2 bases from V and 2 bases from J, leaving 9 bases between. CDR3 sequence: CASSYGYGNYGYTF. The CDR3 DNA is TGTGCCAGCAGTTACGGGTATGGGAACTATGGCTACACCTTC.

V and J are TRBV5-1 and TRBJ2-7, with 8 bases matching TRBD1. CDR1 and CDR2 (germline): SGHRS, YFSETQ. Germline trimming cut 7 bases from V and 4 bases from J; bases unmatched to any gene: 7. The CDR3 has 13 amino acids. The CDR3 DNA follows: TGCGCCAGCGGACAGGGCAGGGGGTACGAGCAGTACTTC. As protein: CASGQGRGYEQYF.

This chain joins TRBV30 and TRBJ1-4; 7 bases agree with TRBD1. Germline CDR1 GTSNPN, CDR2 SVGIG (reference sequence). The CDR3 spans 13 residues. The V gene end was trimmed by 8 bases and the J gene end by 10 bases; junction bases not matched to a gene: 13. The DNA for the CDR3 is TGTGCCAGATCCTACGGGCAGGGGGGAAAACTGTTTTTT. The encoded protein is CARSYGQGGKLFF.

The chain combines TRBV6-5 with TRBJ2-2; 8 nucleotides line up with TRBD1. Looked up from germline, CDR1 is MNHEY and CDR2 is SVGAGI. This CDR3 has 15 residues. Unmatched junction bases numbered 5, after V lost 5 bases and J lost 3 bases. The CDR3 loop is CASSRQGRDTGELFF. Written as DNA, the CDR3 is TGTGCCAGCAGTCGACAGGGGCGGGACACCGGGGAGCTGTTTTTT.

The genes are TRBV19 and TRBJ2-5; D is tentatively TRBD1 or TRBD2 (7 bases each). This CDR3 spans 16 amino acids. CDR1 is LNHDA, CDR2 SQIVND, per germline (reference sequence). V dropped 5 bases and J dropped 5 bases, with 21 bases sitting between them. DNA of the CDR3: TGTGCCAGTAGTCAGGGAGGGGGCAGGGGTTTTGAGACCCAGTACTTC. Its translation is CASSQGGGRGFETQYF.

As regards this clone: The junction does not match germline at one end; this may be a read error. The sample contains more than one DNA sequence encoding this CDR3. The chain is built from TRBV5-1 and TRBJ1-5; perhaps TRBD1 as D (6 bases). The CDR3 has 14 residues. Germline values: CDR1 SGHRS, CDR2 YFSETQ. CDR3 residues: CASSLEGGNQPQHF. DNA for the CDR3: TGCGCCAGCAGCTTGGAAGGGGGGAATCAGCCTCAGCATTTT.

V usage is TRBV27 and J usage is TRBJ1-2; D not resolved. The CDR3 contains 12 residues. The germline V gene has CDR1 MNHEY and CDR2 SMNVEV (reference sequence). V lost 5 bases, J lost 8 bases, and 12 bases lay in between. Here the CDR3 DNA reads TGTGCCAGCAGTCCCGCCGGGTTGGGCTACACCTTC. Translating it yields CASSPAGLGYTF.

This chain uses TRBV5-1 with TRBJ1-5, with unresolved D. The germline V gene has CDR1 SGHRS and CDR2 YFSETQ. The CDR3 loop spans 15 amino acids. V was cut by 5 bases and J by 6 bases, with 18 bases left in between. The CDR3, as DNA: TGCGCCAGCAGTCCATCTAATGGCGAGAGTCAGCCCCAGCATTTT. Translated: CASSPSNGESQPQHF.